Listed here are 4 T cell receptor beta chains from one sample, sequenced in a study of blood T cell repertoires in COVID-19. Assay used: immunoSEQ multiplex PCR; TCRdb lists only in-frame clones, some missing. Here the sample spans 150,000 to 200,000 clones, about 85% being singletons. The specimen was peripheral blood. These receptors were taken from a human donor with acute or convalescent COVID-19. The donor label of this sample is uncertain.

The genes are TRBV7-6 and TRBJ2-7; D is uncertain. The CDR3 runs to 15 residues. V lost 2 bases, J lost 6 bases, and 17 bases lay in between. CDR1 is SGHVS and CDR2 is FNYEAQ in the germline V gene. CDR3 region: CASSLTTVNTGEQYF. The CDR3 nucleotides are TGTGCCAGCAGCTTAACGACTGTCAATACGGGCGAGCAGTACTTC.

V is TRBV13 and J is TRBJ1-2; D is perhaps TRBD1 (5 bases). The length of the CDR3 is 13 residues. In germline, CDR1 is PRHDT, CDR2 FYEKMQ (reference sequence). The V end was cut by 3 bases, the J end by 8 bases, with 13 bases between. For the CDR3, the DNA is TGTGCCAGCAGCTTTCAGGGTAAGGGCGGCTACACCTTC. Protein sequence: CASSFQGKGGYTF. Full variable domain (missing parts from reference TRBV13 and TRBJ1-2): AAGVIQSPRHLIKEKRETATLKCYPIPRHDTVYWYQQGPGQDPQFLISFYEKMQSDKGSIPDRFSAQQFSDYHSELNMSSLELGDSALYFCASSFQGKGGYTFGSGTRLTVV.

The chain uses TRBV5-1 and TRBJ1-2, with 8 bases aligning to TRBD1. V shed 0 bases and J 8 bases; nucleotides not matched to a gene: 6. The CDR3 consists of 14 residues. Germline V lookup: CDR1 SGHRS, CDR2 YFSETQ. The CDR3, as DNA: TGCGCCAGCAGCTTGGCCCAGACAGGGGTCGGCTACACCTTC. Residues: CASSLAQTGVGYTF.

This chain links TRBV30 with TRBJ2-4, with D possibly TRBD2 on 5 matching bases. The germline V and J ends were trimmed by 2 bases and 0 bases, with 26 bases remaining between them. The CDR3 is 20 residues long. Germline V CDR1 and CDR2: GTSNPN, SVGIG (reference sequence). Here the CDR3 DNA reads TGTGCCTGGAGTTACCTCCCGAGGGTGTCGGGCAGAATAGCCAAAAACATTCAGTACTTC. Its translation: CAWSYLPRVSGRIAKNIQYF.